This TCR beta chain was profiled in a study of long-term antiretroviral therapy in people with HIV. Study overall: Some samples came about a decade before the 2015 immediate-ART recommendation, and these were the earliest. General observations from the study: Spans of CDR3 length were tighter for HIV repertoires than for controls.

The authors ran the immunoSEQ assay, v3.0, at survey level. Measured with immunoSEQ multiplex PCR; TCRdb has only the in-frame clones, and not every one. The data show 20,000 to 30,000 clones, 81% seen once. The sample holds a few counts of this clone. Its cognate antigen is unknown. CDR3 length equals 17 residues. Trimming cost V 5 bases and J 5 bases; bases outside gene matches: 12. The germline V gene encodes CDR1 SGHTA and CDR2 FQGNSA. The TCR originated in a woman aged 18-29 years with HIV. V gene TRBV7-2 combines with J gene TRBJ1-1, with 12 bases lining up with TRBD1. This material consisted of unsorted PBMCs, taken at the start of antiretroviral therapy, before treatment. The CDR3 sequence is CASSPTGTGGWGTEAFF. For the CDR3, the DNA is TGTGCCAGCAGCCCCACCGGGACAGGGGGCTGGGGTACTGAAGCTTTCTTT.